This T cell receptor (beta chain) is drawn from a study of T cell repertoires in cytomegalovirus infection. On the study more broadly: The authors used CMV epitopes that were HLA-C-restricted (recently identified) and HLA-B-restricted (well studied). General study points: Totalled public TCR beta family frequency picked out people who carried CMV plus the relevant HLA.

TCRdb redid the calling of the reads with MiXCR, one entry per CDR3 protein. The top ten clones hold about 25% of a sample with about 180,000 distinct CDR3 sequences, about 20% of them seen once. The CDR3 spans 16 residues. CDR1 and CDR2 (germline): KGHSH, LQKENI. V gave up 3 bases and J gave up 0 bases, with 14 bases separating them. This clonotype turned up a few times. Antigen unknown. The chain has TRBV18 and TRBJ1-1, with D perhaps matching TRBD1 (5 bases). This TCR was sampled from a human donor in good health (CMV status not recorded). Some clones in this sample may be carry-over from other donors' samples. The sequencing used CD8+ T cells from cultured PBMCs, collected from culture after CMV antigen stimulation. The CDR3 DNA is TGTGCCAGCTCACCGATCCAGGGCAGCATGAACACTGAAGCTTTCTTT. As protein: CASSPIQGSMNTEAFF.